The T cell receptor (beta chain) described here comes from a study of control samples from healthy donors and cancer patients. Between the trimmed V and J ends, which lost 5 bases and 4 bases, there was a span of 14 bases. This CDR3 comprises 14 residues. Per germline, CDR1 LNHDA and CDR2 SQIVND (reference sequence). The repertoire was sequenced with immunoSEQ multiplex PCR; TCRdb's copy has only in-frame clones and lacks some. Of 400,000 to 500,000 clones listed, around 90% are singletons. Sample: PBMCs. This TCR derives from a man in his forties with head and neck cancer. This chain connects TRBV19 to TRBJ1-2, with no clear D. CDR3 protein: CASSELGLPYGYTF. CDR3 sequence (DNA): TGTGCCAGTAGTGAACTGGGCCTACCCTATGGCTACACCTTC.